The clone carrying this T cell receptor beta chain came up many times. What it recognizes is unknown. The CD8+CD4-CCR7+CD45RA+ phenotype defined the sorted naive CD8 T cells. From germline, CDR1 is MNHEY and CDR2 SVGAGI. The J segment lost 5 bases and the V segment lost 4 bases, leaving 8 bases of the junction unmatched. This CDR3 is built from 15 residues. The data stem from a study of molecular identifiers for immune sequencing clone quantification. Study summary: In replicates, RNA taken from around 20,000 or 100,000 naive CD8 cells was divided five ways, and four portions underwent sequencing.

Overall study results and limits: Detectable among approximately 1 million naive cells, according to reports, was Jurkat TCR RNA spiked in from one cell.

Generation of bulk TCR libraries relied on previously described methods and listed TCR primers. Via MiXCR, TCRdb re-called the PCR reads, giving one row per CDR3 protein. The sample holds approximately 670,000 distinct CDR3 sequences, 15% to 20% seen once. The origin of this receptor is a human donor in good health. Some libraries in this study had Jurkat cell RNA spiked in. Sequencing was carried out using naive CD8+ T cells from blood, with Jurkat cell RNA spiked in. As for subset: FACS-sorted CD8+CD4-CCR7+CD45RA+ naive T cells. The V call is TRBV6-5, the J call TRBJ1-5; TRBD1 matches at 7 bases. CDR3 in DNA: TGTGCCAGCAGTTTCTCCGGGACAGCCTATCAGCCCCAGCATTTT. Amino acid sequence: CASSFSGTAYQPQHF.